Presented here are 32 T cell receptor beta chains from one specimen sequenced in a study of beta chain features in type 1 diabetes. Every isolated RNA sample was fully reverse transcribed, so sequencing captured expressed TCRB transcripts. Some clones are missing from TCRdb's copy, which holds only in-frame ones; the method was immunoSEQ multiplex PCR. The table lists hundreds of thousands of clones, roughly a sixth of them singletons. Material: naive CD4+ T cells from blood. The origin of the receptors is a man aged 18 to 29 in good health.

The chain joins TRBV18 to TRBJ1-1; tentative D call: TRBD1 (5 bases). This CDR3 has 15 amino acids. V lost 3 bases and J 0 bases, leaving 11 bases between the germline ends. CDR1 and CDR2 (germline): KGHSH, LQKENI. The CDR3 DNA reads TGTGCCAGCTCACCTTCGGGACTCATGAACACTGAAGCTTTCTTT. Its protein product is CASSPSGLMNTEAFF.

V usage is TRBV4-3 and J usage is TRBJ2-2, with TRBD1 matching 9 bases. The V gene's germline CDR1 is LGHNA and CDR2 YSLEER. J was trimmed by 6 bases and V by 1 base; bases with no gene match: 18. The CDR3 contains 20 residues. CDR3: CASSQGLTGQGFSRAGELFF. CDR3 DNA sequence: TGCGCCAGCAGCCAAGGATTAACGGGACAGGGCTTCTCGAGGGCCGGGGAGCTGTTTTTT.

This clone was seen more than once but under ten times. The rearrangement joins TRBV28 to TRBJ1-1; D not certain. The V gene's germline CDR1 is MDHEN and CDR2 SYDVKM. The CDR3 spans 13 residues. Trimming removed 6 bases from V and 7 bases from J, with 15 bases in between. CDR3 DNA sequence: TGTGCCAGCAGGGTTGTTGGAATTGGTGAAGCTTTCTTT. It codes for CASRVVGIGEAFF.

The CDR3 DNA sequence: TGTGCCAGCAGCTTCATGACGGTCTCCTACGAGCAGTACTTC. Amino acids: CASSFMTVSYEQYF. The V gene is TRBV7-3, the J gene TRBJ2-7; no firm D call. From germline, CDR1 is SGHTA and CDR2 FQGTGA. V lost 3 bases to trimming and J lost 0 bases, with 9 bases between them. This CDR3 has 14 residues. Variable domain in full (rest from reference TRBV7-3 and TRBJ2-7): GAGVSQTPSNKVTEKGKYVELRCDPISGHTALYWYRQSLGQGPEFLIYFQGTGAADDSGLPNDRFFAVRPEGSVSTLKIQRTERGDSAVYLCASSFMTVSYEQYFGPGTRLTVT.

This clone appeared a few times. The chain couples TRBV7-9 to TRBJ1-4; the D is unclear. The CDR3 has 14 residues. With 1 base removed from V and 8 bases from J, the gap between germline ends came to 11 bases. Germline V gives CDR1 SEHNR, CDR2 FQNEAQ (reference sequence). The CDR3 bases are TGTGCCAGCAGCTTAGACATCTGGGCGGAAAAACTGTTTTTT. Translating gives CASSLDIWAEKLFF.

This clone was found once. J is TRBJ2-2 and V is TRBV5-1; TRBD1 might be the D (6 bases). CDR3 length: 13 amino acids. V was cut by 4 bases and J by 6 bases, with 10 bases left in between. Germline loops: CDR1 SGHRS, CDR2 YFSETQ. The CDR3 loop is CASSGTGPGELFF. The CDR3 nucleotides are TGCGCCAGCAGCGGAACAGGGCCCGGGGAGCTGTTTTTT. Combining the CDR3 with reference TRBV5-1 and TRBJ2-2 gives the whole variable domain KAGVTQTPRYLIKTRGQQVTLSCSPISGHRSVSWYQQTPGQGLQFLFEYFSETQRNKGNFPGRFSGRQFSNSRSEMNVSTLELGDSALYLCASSGTGPGELFFGEGSRLTVL.

In DNA form, the CDR3 reads TGTGCCAGCAGCCTTGGGACCGAGCAGTACTTC. This sequence encodes CASSLGTEQYF. The chain carries TRBV13 and TRBJ2-7; possibly TRBD1 or TRBD2 for D (5 bases each). The CDR3 has 11 residues. Looked up from germline, CDR1 is PRHDT and CDR2 is FYEKMQ (reference sequence). Trimming pared 5 bases from V and 6 bases from J, leaving 8 bases between.

This clone has a handful of counts. The chain combines TRBV7-6 with TRBJ2-2; D is unresolved. CDR1 is SGHVS and CDR2 is FNYEAQ in the germline V gene. V lost 1 base and J lost 7, with 13 bases in between. This CDR3 comprises 15 residues. CDR3: CASSLGMKGNGELFF. As DNA, the CDR3 is TGTGCCAGCAGCTTAGGCATGAAGGGAAACGGGGAGCTGTTTTTT.

The sample holds a few counts of this clone. Other DNA sequences in the sample encode the same CDR3. The gene calls are TRBV7-3 and TRBJ1-3, with D perhaps TRBD1 (5 bases). Trimming took off 5 bases at V and 4 bases at J, with 12 bases between the two ends. The CDR3 runs to 14 residues. Germline V gene lookup returns CDR1 SGHTA and CDR2 FQGTGA. The CDR3 DNA sequence: TGTGCCAGCAGCCAGGGAGGGGCCGGAAACACCATATATTTT. It translates to CASSQGGAGNTIYF.

This clone was counted a few times. The chain is built from TRBV30 and TRBJ2-7, with D possibly being TRBD1 or TRBD2 (5 bases each). Germline V gene sequence: CDR1 GTSNPN, CDR2 SVGIG (reference sequence). V was shortened by 0 bases and J by 3 bases, with 12 bases between the two germline ends. The CDR3 has 14 residues. The CDR3 DNA reads TGTGCCTGGAGTGTAAAGGGACGAAACTACGAGCAGTACTTC. It encodes CAWSVKGRNYEQYF.

This clone appeared a few times. The chain employs TRBV7-9 and TRBJ2-5, with TRBD1 matching 7 bases. In germline, CDR1 is SEHNR, CDR2 FQNEAQ (reference sequence). CDR3 length: 14 amino acids. After removal of 3 bases from V and 5 bases from J, the junction contained 6 bases not matched to a gene. The CDR3 is CASSLAGGSETQYF. The CDR3 nucleotides are TGTGCCAGCAGCTTGGCAGGGGGAAGTGAGACCCAGTACTTC. The full variable domain, in which reference TRBV7-9 and TRBJ2-5 provide the parts outside the CDR3, is DTGVSQNPRHKITKRGQNVTFRCDPISEHNRLYWYRQTLGQGPEFLTYFQNEAQLEKSRLLSDRFSAERPKGSFSTLEIQRTEQGDSAMYLCASSLAGGSETQYFGPGTRLLVL.

In its sample, this clone was seen a few times. This chain uses TRBV5-1 with TRBJ2-1, with 9 nucleotides matching TRBD1. Per the germline V gene, CDR1 is SGHRS and CDR2 is YFSETQ. Trimming removed 3 bases from V and 3 bases from J; junction bases left unmatched: 7. The CDR3 is made up of 16 amino acids. CDR3 sequence reads: CASSSTRDRVYNEQFF. CDR3 coding DNA: TGCGCCAGCAGCTCAACACGGGACAGGGTCTACAATGAGCAGTTCTTC.

The chain couples TRBV6-1 to TRBJ2-7; 11 nucleotides agree with TRBD2. The V gene's germline CDR1 is MNHNS and CDR2 SASEGT. This CDR3 has 14 amino acids. V dropped 7 bases and J dropped 9; count of bases not matched to a gene: 11. CDR3 nucleotide sequence: TGTGCCAGCATCCTAGCGGGAGGAGGTATTGGGCAGTACTTC. This encodes CASILAGGGIGQYF.

This clone appeared a few times. The same CDR3 can be traced to other DNA sequences in this sample. The chain joins TRBV5-4 to TRBJ1-1; D might be TRBD1 (6 bases). This CDR3 contains 14 residues. The V end was cut by 4 bases, the J end by 2 bases, with 12 bases between. Germline loops: CDR1 SGHNT, CDR2 YYREEE (reference sequence). The CDR3 DNA reads TGTGCCAGCAGCCTGCGAGGGGGAAACACTGAAGCTTTCTTT. Translating it yields CASSLRGGNTEAFF.

Concerning this clone: Other DNA sequences within the sample encode an identical CDR3. This sequence joins TRBV7-2 and TRBJ1-1; the D gene is possibly TRBD1 (6 bases). Germline V gives CDR1 SGHTA, CDR2 FQGNSA. The CDR3 is 13 amino acids. V dropped 5 bases and J dropped 2 bases, with 9 bases sitting between them. The CDR3 loop reads CASSLQGNTEAFF. DNA for the CDR3: TGTGCCAGCAGCCTACAGGGAAACACTGAAGCTTTCTTT.

CDR3 in DNA: TGTGCCAGCAGCTTACTTAGCGGGGGCCTGACGTGGGGCCAAGAGACCCAGTACTTC. It translates to CASSLLSGGLTWGQETQYF. The rearrangement joins TRBV5-6 to TRBJ2-5; 9 bases align to TRBD2. The CDR3 length is 19 residues. V lost 2 bases, J lost 1 base, and 15 bases stayed unmatched. Germline V gene sequence: CDR1 SGHDT, CDR2 YYEEEE.

The chain links TRBV28 to TRBJ2-7; TRBD1 matches 7 bases. The CDR3 is made up of 15 amino acids. Trimming at V came to 6 bases and at J to 0 bases, leaving 8 bases not matched to a gene. Germline V gene lookup returns CDR1 MDHEN and CDR2 SYDVKM. The CDR3: CASRSSGTASYEQYF. DNA for the CDR3: TGTGCCAGCAGGTCTTCCGGGACAGCCTCCTACGAGCAGTACTTC.

V usage is TRBV5-1 and J usage is TRBJ2-5; 10 bases match TRBD1. The CDR3 runs 17 residues. J lost 5 bases, V lost 0 bases, and 10 bases had no gene match. The V gene's germline CDR1 is SGHRS and CDR2 YFSETQ. The CDR3 protein is CASSLGRGQGDWETQYF. The CDR3 bases are TGCGCCAGCAGCTTGGGACGAGGACAGGGGGATTGGGAGACCCAGTACTTC.

The gene calls are TRBV30 and TRBJ1-1; TRBD1 matches 9 bases. V was clipped by 3 bases and J by 6 bases; unmatched bases: 5. Germline assignment: CDR1 GTSNPN and CDR2 SVGIG (reference sequence). The CDR3 is 13 amino acids. DNA for the CDR3: TGTGCCTGGAGGGGGACAGGGACCCCTGAAGCTTTCTTT. Protein product: CAWRGTGTPEAFF. Variable domain in full (rest from reference TRBV30 and TRBJ1-1): SQTIHQWPATLVQPVGSPLSLECTVEGTSNPNLYWYRQAAGRGLQLLFYSVGIGQISSEVPQNLSASRPQDRQFILSSKKLLLSDSGFYLCAWRGTGTPEAFFGQGTRLTVV.

The chain is built from TRBV7-2 and TRBJ2-3; 8 bases align to TRBD1. CDR3 length: 16 residues. V lost 4 bases to trimming and J lost 2 bases; unmatched junction nucleotides: 8. Per germline, CDR1 SGHTA and CDR2 FQGNSA. This CDR3 reads CASSSRTGRNTDTQYF. The CDR3 nucleotides read TGTGCCAGCAGCTCTAGGACAGGGAGGAACACAGATACGCAGTATTTT.

The rearrangement joins TRBV6-1 to TRBJ2-3; D is ambiguous. Looked up from germline, CDR1 is MNHNS and CDR2 is SASEGT. With 6 bases removed from V and 6 bases from J, the gap between germline ends came to 19 bases. The CDR3 is 15 amino acids. CDR3 in DNA: TGTGCCAGCAGGAGATGGGTGTCCGAAATGGATACGCAGTATTTT. Translation gives CASRRWVSEMDTQYF.

This clone turned up a few times. The V call is TRBV11-2, the J call TRBJ1-2; no clear D gene. Germline CDR1 and CDR2: SGHAT and FQNNGV. The germline V and J ends were trimmed by 7 bases and 6 bases, with 6 bases remaining between them. The CDR3 consists of 10 residues. This chain's CDR3 is CASIDHGYTF. Written as DNA, the CDR3 is TGTGCCAGCATCGACCATGGCTACACCTTC.

This clone appeared a few times. The J gene is TRBJ2-1, the V gene TRBV30, with 9 nucleotides matching TRBD2. V trimming: 0 bases; J trimming: 6 bases; junction bases outside the gene matches: 6. Germline V lookup: CDR1 GTSNPN, CDR2 SVGIG (reference sequence). The CDR3 is 15 residues long. The CDR3 bases are TGTGCCTGGAGTGTTTGGCGGGGGGGCTTCAATGAGCAGTTCTTC. This encodes CAWSVWRGGFNEQFF.

The sample holds many counts of this clone. The chain employs TRBV7-7 and TRBJ2-7; a possible D gene is TRBD1 (6 bases). Germline loops: CDR1 SSHAT, CDR2 FNYEAQ (reference sequence). V lost 2 bases, J lost 6 bases, and 11 bases lay in between. CDR3 length equals 13 residues. DNA of the CDR3: TGTGCCAGCAGCTTATTACAGGGCGGCGAGCAGTACTTC. Its protein product is CASSLLQGGEQYF.

The chain joins TRBV15 to TRBJ2-3, with D unresolved. The germline gives CDR1 LNHNV, CDR2 YYDKDF (reference sequence). The V end was cut by 1 base, the J end by 0 bases, with 11 bases between. The length of the CDR3 is 16 residues. The CDR3 coding sequence is TGTGCCACCAGCAGAGGTTCATCAACTAGCACAGATACGCAGTATTTT. Protein product: CATSRGSSTSTDTQYF. Looking up the rest from reference TRBV15 and TRBJ2-3 gives the full variable domain: DAMVIQNPRYQVTQFGKPVTLSCSQTLNHNVMYWYQQKSSQAPKLLFHYYDKDFNNEADTPDNFQSRRPNTSFCFLDIRSPGLGDTAMYLCATSRGSSTSTDTQYFGPGTRLTVL.

The V gene is TRBV4-3, the J gene TRBJ1-4; no definite D call. The CDR3 length is 18 residues. Trimming removed 0 bases from V and 0 bases from J, with 14 bases in between. The germline gives CDR1 LGHNA, CDR2 YSLEER. The CDR3 nucleotides are TGCGCCAGCAGCCAAGAGCCAGGACCTTCTGCAACTAATGAAAAACTGTTTTTT. It translates to CASSQEPGPSATNEKLFF.

This clone showed up just a few times. The V and J genes are TRBV5-4 and TRBJ1-1, with D tentatively TRBD1 (5 bases). Germline CDR1 SGHNT, CDR2 YYREEE (reference sequence). CDR3 length: 14 residues. V was pared by 4 bases and J by 5 bases, with 15 bases between. CDR3 sequence reads: CASSPRGGRTEAFF. CDR3 in DNA: TGTGCCAGCAGCCCTCGGGGGGGACGGACTGAAGCTTTCTTT.

In its sample, this clone was seen a few times. The J gene is TRBJ2-3, the V gene TRBV10-3, with D possibly matching TRBD2 (7 bases). The CDR3 spans 12 residues. V shed 11 bases and J shed 5 bases, with 14 bases lying between them. Germline-derived CDR1 and CDR2 are ENHRY and SYGVKD. CDR3 sequence: CAHGRGEDTQYF. The CDR3 DNA sequence: TGTGCCCATGGGAGGGGGGAAGATACGCAGTATTTT.

This clone has only one observation. One junction end disagrees with the germline gene, perhaps due to a read error. V gene TRBV6-1 combines with J gene TRBJ1-1; D is possibly TRBD1 (5 bases). Germline V gene lookup returns CDR1 MNHNS and CDR2 SASEGT. The CDR3 extends over 12 amino acids. The CDR3 sequence: CASRDSPGGAFF. Here the CDR3 DNA reads TGTGCCAGCCGTGACAGCCCCGGGGGGGCTTTCTTT.

This CDR3 is CASSPLGAGERYTDTQYF. In nucleotides, the CDR3 is TGTGCCAGCTCACCATTAGGGGCCGGGGAGAGGTACACAGATACGCAGTATTTT. The chain uses TRBV18 and TRBJ2-3; D possibly matches TRBD1 or TRBD2 (5 bases each). The CDR3 contains 18 residues. Germline V gene data show CDR1 as KGHSH and CDR2 as LQKENI. Trimming removed 2 bases at V and 2 bases at J, with 20 bases between.

This clone came up a few times. The chain couples TRBV11-2 to TRBJ2-2, with D perhaps matching TRBD2 (5 bases). The V and J ends lost 6 bases and 6 bases respectively, with 14 bases between them. The CDR3 covers 14 residues. Germline V gives CDR1 SGHAT, CDR2 FQNNGV. CDR3: CASRRPRDSGELFF. CDR3 DNA sequence: TGTGCCAGCAGGCGACCGAGGGATTCCGGGGAGCTGTTTTTT.

The CDR3 nucleotides read TGCGCCAGCAGCTTCAAGGGGGGACAAGAGACCCAGTACTTC. It encodes CASSFKGGQETQYF. This chain connects TRBV5-1 to TRBJ2-5, with D perhaps given as TRBD1 or TRBD2 (6 bases each). There are 14 residues in the CDR3. Trimming removed 2 bases from V and 2 bases from J, with 10 bases in between. CDR1 and CDR2 from the germline V gene are SGHRS and YFSETQ.